The clone carrying this T cell receptor (beta chain) was found many times. Its antigen remains unidentified. Attachment of unique molecular identifiers to individual cDNA molecules was performed. TCRdb analysed the 5' RACE reads with MiXCR anew, one entry per CDR3 protein. The table includes 90,000 to 130,000 distinct CDR3 sequences, 12% detected once. The CDR3 spans 15 residues. V was cut by 0 bases and J by 1 base, with 12 bases left in between. CDR1 is DFQATT, CDR2 SNEGSKA, per germline (reference sequence). The record originates from a study of early T cells in non-severe SARS-CoV-2 infection. The wider study: The study sequenced bulk RNA from unsorted whole blood, with chains unpaired. Study results and limitations: Using VDJdb, the matching emphasized anti-spike CD8 responses while missing private and CD4 specificities.

Specimen: whole blood. The TCR was taken from an adult who was a healthcare worker with PCR-confirmed SARS-CoV-2 infection or an uninfected control (not recorded which). The chain joins TRBV20-1 to TRBJ1-1; D gene unclear. In nucleotides, the CDR3 is TGCAGTGCTAGAGATAACCAGGCCTCGAACACTGAAGCTTTCTTT. Translated: CSARDNQASNTEAFF.